The clone carrying this TCR beta chain has at least ten counts. The antigen remains unidentified. These data originate in a study of molecular identifiers for immune sequencing clone quantification. Findings of the study overall: Among some 1.1 million naive cells, spiked Jurkat TCR RNA from a single cell was reportedly detectable.

CDR3 length: 12 amino acids. CDR1 is SQVTM and CDR2 is ANQGSEA in the germline V gene. TCRdb analysed the PCR reads with MiXCR anew, one entry per CDR3 protein. Among approximately 550,000 distinct CDR3 sequences listed, 20% to 25% were seen once. This sequence joins TRBV29-1 and TRBJ2-5; 7 positions match TRBD1. This sequence was found in a human donor in good health. Some libraries in this study had Jurkat cell RNA spiked in. Sample: naive CD8+ T cells from blood, with Jurkat cell RNA spiked in. The subset here: FACS-sorted CD8+CD4-CCR7+CD45RA+ naive T cells. Here the CDR3 reads CSNRDSQETQYF. CDR3 in DNA: TGCAGTAACCGGGACAGCCAAGAGACCCAGTACTTC. Filled out from reference TRBV29-1 and TRBJ2-5, the complete variable domain reads SAVISQKPSRDICQRGTSLTIQCQVDSQVTMMFWYRQQPGQSLTLIATANQGSEATYESGFVIDKFPISRPNLTFSTLTVSNMSPEDSSIYLCSNRDSQETQYFGPGTRLLVL.